This T cell receptor beta chain came from a study of T cell responses to AZD1222 COVID-19 vaccine. Second doses at about 4 or about 12 weeks were pooled. Only in-frame clones appear in the TCRdb table, and some are missing; sequencing was by immunoSEQ multiplex PCR. The data contain about 150,000 clones, approximately 90% of them singletons. General observations from the study: Possibly, clonal diversity was underestimated; donors were largely white British and included more females. Repertoires were collected only later (after the peak T cell response had occurred).

Trimming removed 6 bases from V and 3 bases from J, with 17 bases in between. CDR1 MNHEY and CDR2 SMNVEV come from the germline V gene (reference sequence). CDR3 size: 16 residues. A remark on this clone: Its antigen remains unknown.

This chain links TRBV27 with TRBJ1-4; D perhaps matches TRBD1 (6 bases). This clonotype was obtained from an adult who received the AZD1222 COVID-19 vaccine. The sequencing here drew on peripheral blood, taken 28 days after the second AZD1222 dose. The CDR3 here is CASSSTQGLPNEKLFF. DNA of the CDR3: TGTGCCAGCAGCTCAACACAGGGTTTGCCTAATGAAAAACTGTTTTTT.